One T cell receptor beta chain is described in this entry. The target of this receptor is not known. No much larger clone exists at a distance of one base, and base qualities are not known. These data come from a study of cytomegalovirus exposure and HLA in healthy donors (dated 2017 in TCRdb). About the study as a whole: According to a later analysis, one platform produced both the approximately 110 validation repertoires and the 700 or so repertoires of the first cohort. The study aimed to test whether cataloging public T cell receptors could reveal signatures of past pathogen exposure. Along with the approximately 700-subject first cohort, a separate validation cohort of over 90 different subjects was used. To predict cytomegalovirus infection status, the study brought together high-throughput TCR immunosequencing, statistical association of individual TCRs with disease status, and machine learning. Broader findings and caveats from the paper: A later analysis had no HLA typing for the validation cohort, so co-occurrence there was scored across all 130 or so repertoires. A total of 150 or so TCR beta chains were listed by the study as associated with cytomegalovirus. While some public TCRs were present in many individuals, most TCR sequences turned up only very rarely across donors. According to the authors, the approach could potentially be generalized to other disease states and immunological phenotypes. The classifier was reported to diagnose cytomegalovirus status with high specificity and sensitivity in both the original cohort and the validation cohort. A few of the identified cytomegalovirus-associated TCR beta chains were confirmed in vitro to be specific for cytomegalovirus antigens. A later analysis found that TCRs clustered in the first cohort also tended to co-occur in the 95 to 150 validation repertoires, with 90% to 95% of cluster scores above 0.

Including cysteine and phenylalanine, the CDR3 has 16 amino acids. Just CDR3 DNA is preserved here, 48 bases in frame from base 1. The V end gives up 5 bases and the J end 8 bases, leaving 9 bases in the junction not matched to a gene. CDR1 SGHTA and CDR2 FQGTGA are derived from the germline V gene. The donors were included in the validation cohort of over a hundred subjects, a group kept apart from the roughly 700-subject first cohort. Library preparation employed the immunoSEQ multiplex PCR assay. The study's processing was this. To diagnose cytomegalovirus status from the catalog of TCR beta chain sequences, a statistical classification framework was built. TCRdb took over this immuneACCESS table, retaining in-frame rearrangements with V and J assigned. Such tables are incomplete; in checked studies, under half of the missing clones stem from an unresolved V gene, and the remainder is unexplained. The V and J calls and clone size are taken from that table; D and trimming were inferred from the DNA. Across this sample there are fewer than 200,000 clones, with around 92% seen only once. The top ten constitute over 9% of the sample.

The chain joins TRBV7-3 to TRBJ2-1, and TRBD2 matches 13 of the central bases. The TCR was taken from a woman aged 18-29 years in good health and CMV-seropositive. Specimen: PBMCs. The CDR3 sequence is CASSALAGGPGDEQFF. The nucleotide sequence is TGTGCCAGCAGCGCACTAGCGGGAGGGCCAGGGGATGAGCAGTTCTTC.